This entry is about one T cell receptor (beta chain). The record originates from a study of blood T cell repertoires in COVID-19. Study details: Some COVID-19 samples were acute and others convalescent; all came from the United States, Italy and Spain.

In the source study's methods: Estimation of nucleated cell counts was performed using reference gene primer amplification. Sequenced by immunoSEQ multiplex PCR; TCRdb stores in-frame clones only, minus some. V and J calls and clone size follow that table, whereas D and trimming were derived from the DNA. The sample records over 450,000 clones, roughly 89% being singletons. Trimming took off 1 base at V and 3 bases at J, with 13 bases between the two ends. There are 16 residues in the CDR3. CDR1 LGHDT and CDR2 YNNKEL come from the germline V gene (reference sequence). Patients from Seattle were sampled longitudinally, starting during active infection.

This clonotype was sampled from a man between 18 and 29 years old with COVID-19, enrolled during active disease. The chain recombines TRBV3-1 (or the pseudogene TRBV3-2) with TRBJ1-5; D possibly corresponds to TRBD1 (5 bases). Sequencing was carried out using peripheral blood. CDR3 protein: CASSQGTRQLNQPQHF. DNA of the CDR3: TGTGCCAGCAGCCAAGGGACGAGACAGCTCAATCAGCCCCAGCATTTT.